This T cell receptor beta chain was obtained from a study of OX40 agonist ivuxolimab in advanced cancers. Turning to the overall study: Ivuxolimab, which targeted the costimulatory receptor OX40 (CD134), was an agonistic, fully human IgG2 monoclonal antibody. Intravenous ivuxolimab was administered to patients every 2 weeks at six dose levels: 0.01, 0.1, 0.3, 1.5, 3 and 10 mg/kg. Of the approximately 54 patients in dose escalation, about 19 had hepatocellular carcinoma, about 15 had melanoma, 9 had renal cell carcinoma and 9 had head and neck cancer. A male proportion of roughly 80% and a mean age of 60 years, ranging from 23 to 79, were recorded for the dose-escalation cohort. Patients were allowed to have had prior anti-PD-1, anti-PD-L1 or anti-CTLA-4 therapy, and 40% of the dose-escalation patients had previously received checkpoint inhibitors. Partial responses occurred in three dose-escalation patients, of whom one had hepatocellular carcinoma and two had cutaneous melanoma. The point of sequencing TCRbeta in the periphery was to test whether ivuxolimab changed TCR sequence diversity and drove clonal T-cell expansion. The paper reports the monotherapy dose-escalation portion (N ≈ 52 patients) of the phase I ivuxolimab trial.

The CDR3 numbers 13 residues from cysteine through phenylalanine. Only the CDR3 part of the read is kept: 39 bases, read in frame from the first base. V loses 5 bases of germline sequence and J loses 10 bases, and the interval between the two ends is 17 bases. The germline V gene encodes CDR1 MNHNS and CDR2 SASEGT. Worth noting for this clone: What this receptor recognizes is not known. No clone much larger than this one lies a single base away; base qualities are absent.

Genomic DNA was isolated from the sorted cells so that the TCRbeta CDR3 region could be sequenced. TCRbeta CDR3 regions were sequenced using the immunoSEQ Assay. This is the immuneACCESS table as TCRdb keeps it, with only in-frame sequences that have V and J called. A part of the clones is gone; compared with another copy, unresolved V genes explain less than half, and the rest is unexplained. This sample lists tens of thousands of clones; 75% to 85% were detected once. The biggest ten clones account for over 0.95% of the sample. Study-wide findings and limitations: Low levels of normalized T-cell clonal expansion were also seen in some patients who did not respond. On average, CD8+ T cells showed more expanded clones than CD4+ T cells after ivuxolimab. In the 0.1-3.0 mg/kg groups, partial responders were among the patients with the lowest normalized peripheral clonal expansion, particularly in CD8+ T cells. Which antigens the clonally expanded peripheral T cells were specific for was not determined. At doses from 0.1 to 3.0 mg/kg, clonal expansion was seen in both CD4+ and CD8+ blood T cells between baseline and week 6.

Patients with a history of autoimmune disease or receiving systemic immunosuppression were excluded from the trial. Peripheral blood for TCR sequencing was collected from all dose cohorts at baseline, on cycle 4 day 1, and on cycle 7 day 1. The samples were drawn from a first-in-human, open-label, multicenter phase I dose-escalation trial of ivuxolimab. Adults with locally advanced or metastatic head and neck squamous cell, hepatocellular, melanoma or renal cell carcinoma were enrolled in the trial. CD4+ and CD8+ T cells were sorted separately from peripheral blood before TCR sequencing. Recombination joined TRBV6-1 with TRBJ2-5; the D gene identity is not certain. This TCR derives from an adult with an advanced solid tumor such as melanoma, head and neck, liver or kidney cancer. The sequencing used CD4+ or CD8+ T cells sorted from blood, collected in a trial of the OX40 agonist ivuxolimab. In nucleotides, the sequence is TGTGCCAGCAGTACCCTCGTGCGAGAGGACCAGTACTTC. Its protein product is CASSTLVREDQYF.